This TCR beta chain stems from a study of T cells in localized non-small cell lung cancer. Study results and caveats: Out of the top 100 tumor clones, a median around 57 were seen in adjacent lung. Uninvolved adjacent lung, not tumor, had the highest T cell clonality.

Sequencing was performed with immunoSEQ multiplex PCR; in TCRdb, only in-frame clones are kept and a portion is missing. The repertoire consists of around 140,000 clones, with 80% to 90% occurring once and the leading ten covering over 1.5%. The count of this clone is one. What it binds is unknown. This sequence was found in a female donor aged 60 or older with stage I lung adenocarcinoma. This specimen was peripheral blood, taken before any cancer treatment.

This CDR3 reads CASGLVPDRTSTNEKLFF. In DNA, the CDR3 is TGTGCTAGTGGTTTGGTGCCCGACAGGACATCAACTAATGAAAAACTGTTTTTT. The chain employs TRBV12-5 and TRBJ1-4, with D possibly TRBD1 on 6 matching bases. The ends were cut back, 0 bases at V and 0 bases at J, with 14 bases in the middle. Germline values: CDR1 LGHNT, CDR2 FRNRAP. This CDR3 contains 18 residues.